The sequence of this TCR beta chain was determined in a study of blood T cell repertoires in COVID-19. Across the whole study: Whether acute or convalescent, the COVID-19 samples came from the United States, Italy and Spain. Sources were T cells, B-cell-depleted T cells, or PBMCs; the material itself was cDNA or gDNA.

This table comes from immunoSEQ multiplex PCR, and its TCRdb copy is limited to in-frame clones, with some not included. This table has about 310,000 clones, less than 85% appearing once. Cohorts were determined from participant-reported clinical history. Germline lookup yields CDR1 LGHNT and CDR2 FRNRAP. The CDR3 covers 14 residues. V was trimmed by 1 base and J by 2 bases, leaving 6 bases between them. V is TRBV12-5 and J is TRBJ1-5; perhaps TRBD1 as D (5 bases). The sample taken for sequencing was PBMCs or T cells enriched from blood (not recorded which). This TCR was recovered from a woman in her twenties or thirties who had been exposed to COVID-19. In DNA form, the CDR3 reads TGTGCTAGTGGTTTGGGGGGGGGCAATCAGCCCCAGCATTTT. Amino acid sequence: CASGLGGGNQPQHF.